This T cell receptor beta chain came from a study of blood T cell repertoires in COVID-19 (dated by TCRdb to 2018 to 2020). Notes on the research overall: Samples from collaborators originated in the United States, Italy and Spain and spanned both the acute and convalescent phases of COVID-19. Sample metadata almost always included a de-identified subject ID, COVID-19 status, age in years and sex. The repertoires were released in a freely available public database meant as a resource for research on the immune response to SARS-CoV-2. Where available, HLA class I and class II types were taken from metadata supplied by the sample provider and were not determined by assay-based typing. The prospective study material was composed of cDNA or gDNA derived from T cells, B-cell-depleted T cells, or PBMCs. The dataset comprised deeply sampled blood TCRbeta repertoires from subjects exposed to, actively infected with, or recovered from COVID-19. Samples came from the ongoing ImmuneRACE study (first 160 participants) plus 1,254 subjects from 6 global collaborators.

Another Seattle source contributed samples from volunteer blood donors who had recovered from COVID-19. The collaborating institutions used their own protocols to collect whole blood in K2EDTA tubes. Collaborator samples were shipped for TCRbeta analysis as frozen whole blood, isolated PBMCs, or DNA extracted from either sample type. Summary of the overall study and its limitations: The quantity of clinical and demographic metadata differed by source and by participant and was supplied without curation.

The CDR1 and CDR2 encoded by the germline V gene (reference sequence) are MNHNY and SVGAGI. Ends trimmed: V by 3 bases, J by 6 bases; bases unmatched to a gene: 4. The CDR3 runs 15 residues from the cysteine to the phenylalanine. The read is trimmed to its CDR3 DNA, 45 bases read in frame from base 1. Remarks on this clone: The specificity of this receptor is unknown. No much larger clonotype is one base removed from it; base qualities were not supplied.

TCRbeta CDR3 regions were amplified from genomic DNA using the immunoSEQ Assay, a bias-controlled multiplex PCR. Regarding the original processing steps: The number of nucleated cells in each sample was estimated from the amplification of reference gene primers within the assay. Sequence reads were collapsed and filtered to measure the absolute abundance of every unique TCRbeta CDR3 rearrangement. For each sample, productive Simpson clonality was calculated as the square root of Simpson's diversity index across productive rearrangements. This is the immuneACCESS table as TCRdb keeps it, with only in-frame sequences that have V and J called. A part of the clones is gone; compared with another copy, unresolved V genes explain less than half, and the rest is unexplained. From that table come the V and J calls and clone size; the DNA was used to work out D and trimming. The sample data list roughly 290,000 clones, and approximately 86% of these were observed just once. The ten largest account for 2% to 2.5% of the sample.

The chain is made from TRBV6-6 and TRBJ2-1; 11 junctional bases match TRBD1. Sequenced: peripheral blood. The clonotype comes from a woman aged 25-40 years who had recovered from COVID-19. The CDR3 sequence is CASSYPGTGGNEQFF. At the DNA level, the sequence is TGTGCCAGCAGTTATCCGGGGACAGGGGGCAATGAGCAGTTCTTC.